The 5 T cell receptor beta chains presented below share a single source sample, sequenced in a study of blood T cell repertoires in COVID-19. Here immunoSEQ multiplex PCR was the method, and the copy in TCRdb shows in-frame clones only, minus some. The sample includes approximately 28,000 clones, over 70% seen only once; the top ten take 16%. Sequencing input: peripheral blood. All receptors derive from a woman aged 55-75 years with acute or convalescent COVID-19.

The chain joins TRBV12-3 or TRBV12-4 to TRBJ1-6; TRBD1 might be the D (5 bases). V was clipped by 6 bases and J by 8 bases, with 11 bases between them. The CDR3 has 13 residues. The CDR3 reads CASSPQGYSPLHF. CDR3 nucleotides: TGTGCCAGCAGCCCGCAGGGCTATTCACCCCTCCACTTT.

The genes are TRBV10-3 and TRBJ1-5; possibly TRBD1 for D (6 bases). This CDR3 contains 14 residues. CDR1 and CDR2 from the germline V gene are ENHRY and SYGVKD. V was pared by 0 bases and J by 5 bases, with 8 bases between. The CDR3 DNA follows: TGTGCCATCAGTGAGTCCAGGGGCGATCAGCCCCAGCATTTT. Its protein product is CAISESRGDQPQHF.

This rearrangement joins TRBV6-2 or TRBV6-3 to TRBJ1-5; D remains ambiguous. CDR1 is MNHEY, CDR2 SVGEGT, per germline. V was shortened by 2 bases and J by 3 bases, with 8 bases between the two germline ends. The CDR3 is 14 residues long. CDR3 in amino acids: CASSYTQINQPQHF. In nucleotides, the CDR3 is TGTGCCAGCAGTTACACACAGATCAATCAGCCCCAGCATTTT.

CDR3: CASSLTVDNSPLHF. The DNA for the CDR3 is TGTGCCAGCTCACTGACAGTGGATAATTCACCCCTCCACTTT. The V gene is TRBV18, the J gene TRBJ1-6; a weak D match, TRBD1 (5 bases). The germline V and J ends were trimmed by 4 bases and 5 bases, with 9 bases remaining between them. Per the germline V gene, CDR1 is KGHSH and CDR2 is LQKENI. The CDR3 runs 14 residues.

The rearrangement joins TRBV6-1 to TRBJ2-3, with 7 bases identical to TRBD1. Germline values: CDR1 MNHNS, CDR2 SASEGT. Trimming at V came to 4 bases and at J to 1 base, leaving 8 bases not matched to a gene. The CDR3 has 16 amino acids. In nucleotides, the CDR3 is TGTGCCAGCAGTGTCGGGACAGTACGTGGCACAGATACGCAGTATTTT. This sequence encodes CASSVGTVRGTDTQYF.